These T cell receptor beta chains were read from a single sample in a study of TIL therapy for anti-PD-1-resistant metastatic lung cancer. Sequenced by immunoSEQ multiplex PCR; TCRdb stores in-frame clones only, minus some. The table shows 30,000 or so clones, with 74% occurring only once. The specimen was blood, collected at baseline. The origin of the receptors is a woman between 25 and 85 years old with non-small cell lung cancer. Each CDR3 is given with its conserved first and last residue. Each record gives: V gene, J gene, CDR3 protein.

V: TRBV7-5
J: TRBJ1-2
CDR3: CVRSLAHRVDGYTF

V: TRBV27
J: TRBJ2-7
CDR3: CASRIRTTGSVYEQYF

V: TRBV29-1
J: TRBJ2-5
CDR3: CSAKTSGRRLETQYF

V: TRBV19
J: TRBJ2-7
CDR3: CASSPPSGSYEQYF

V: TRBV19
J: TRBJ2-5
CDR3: CASSRLAGGPETQYF

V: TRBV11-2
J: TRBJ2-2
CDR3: CASSSLQGMSTGELFF

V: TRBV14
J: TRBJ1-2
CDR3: CASSQVEGNPYGYTF

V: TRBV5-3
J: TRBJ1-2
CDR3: CARSQQGWAGYTF

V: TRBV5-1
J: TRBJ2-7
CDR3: CASSLTSGRSYEQYF

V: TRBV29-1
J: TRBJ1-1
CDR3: CSTRQGLGAFF

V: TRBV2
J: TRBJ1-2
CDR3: CASSDWGNVNGYTF

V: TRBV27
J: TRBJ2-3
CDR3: CASKTTTDTQYF

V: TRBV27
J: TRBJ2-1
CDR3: CASSLFPGLAGGGQLF

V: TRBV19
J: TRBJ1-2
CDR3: CASRESSYTSYGYTF

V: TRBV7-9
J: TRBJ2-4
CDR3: CASSLARLDLDIQYF

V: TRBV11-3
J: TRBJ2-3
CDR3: CASSLAGVTDTQYF

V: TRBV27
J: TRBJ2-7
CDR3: CASSLDRVGEQYF

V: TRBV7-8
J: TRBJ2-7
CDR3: CASSLRTGKRYEQYF

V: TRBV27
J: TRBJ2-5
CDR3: CASSSRRSGTSGRNQETQYF

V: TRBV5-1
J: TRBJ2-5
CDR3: CASSLALFQETQYF

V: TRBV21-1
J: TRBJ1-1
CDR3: CASILHYRGRHTEAFF

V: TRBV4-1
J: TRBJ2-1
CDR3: CASSQDHLFEQFF

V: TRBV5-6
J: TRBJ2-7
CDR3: CASSLRDSVVGQYF

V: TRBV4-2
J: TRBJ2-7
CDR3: CASSQFGGGAEEQYF

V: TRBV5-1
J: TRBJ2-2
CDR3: CASSLLAGGIGELFF

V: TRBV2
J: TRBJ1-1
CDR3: CASSERAGDAEAFF

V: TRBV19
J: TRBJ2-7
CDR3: CASSIVLGLETPYEQYF

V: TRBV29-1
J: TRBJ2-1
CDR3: CSVPVGEQFF

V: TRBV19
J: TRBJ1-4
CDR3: CASSLRALGSEKLFF

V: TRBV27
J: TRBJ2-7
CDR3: CASSLGGSFPYEQYF

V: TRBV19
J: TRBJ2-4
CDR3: CASSGPPLLATLAKNIQYF

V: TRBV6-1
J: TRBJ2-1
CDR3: CASSPRPASGNEQFF

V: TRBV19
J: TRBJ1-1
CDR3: CASSKGQGGAEAFF

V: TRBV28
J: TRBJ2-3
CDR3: CASSLNLAGEGAQYF

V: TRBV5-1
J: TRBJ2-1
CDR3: CASSLQTSGVRDNEQFF

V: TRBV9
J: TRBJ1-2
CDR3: CASSTRQGGYTF

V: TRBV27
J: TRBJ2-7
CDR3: CASSLPGRVGEQYF

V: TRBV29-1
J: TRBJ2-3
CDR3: CSTPGGPTYTDTQYF

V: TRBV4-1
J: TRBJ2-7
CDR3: CASSQTQISYEQYF

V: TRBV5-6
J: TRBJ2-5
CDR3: CASSLSGASGIQETQYF

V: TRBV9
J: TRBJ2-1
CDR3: CASSVELAVYNEQFF

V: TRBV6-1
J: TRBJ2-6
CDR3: CASSDGLGGANVLTF

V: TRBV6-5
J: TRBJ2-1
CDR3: CASRRRGRNEQFF

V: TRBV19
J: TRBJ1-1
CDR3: CATSQGNAEAFF

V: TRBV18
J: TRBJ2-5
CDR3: CASSPPSAQTQYF

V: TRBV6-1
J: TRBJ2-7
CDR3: CASSGTGIPYEQYF

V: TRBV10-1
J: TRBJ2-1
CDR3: CASSDPGGPYGNEQFF

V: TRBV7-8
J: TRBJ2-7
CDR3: CASSLGTAGVYEQYF

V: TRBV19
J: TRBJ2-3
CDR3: CASSNQESTDTQYF